The subject of this entry is one T cell receptor (beta chain). Its antigen is still unknown. The input lacks base qualities; no much larger clone sits a single base away. The method was the immunoSEQ multiplex PCR assay. A mixture of 60 forward primers for TCR Vbeta segments and 13 reverse primers for TCR Jbeta segments was used in the multiplex PCR. The CDR3 region of rearranged TCR beta genes was amplified from genomic DNA with a multiplex PCR assay. Amplified TCR beta libraries were sequenced as 87-base-pair reads on the Illumina HiSeq System. The original pipeline was this. A later analysis tallied roughly 76 million unique TCR beta chains across the 640 or so repertoires, and about 12 million of those chains were shared by two or more donors. Raw reads were error-corrected and collapsed into unique sequences by a nearest-neighbor algorithm in which closely related sequences were merged to remove PCR and sequencing errors. V, D and J gene segments were assigned by aligning CDR3 sequences to IMGT reference sequences. For a sequence to be retained, a match of at least six nucleotides to both a V gene segment and a J gene segment was required. Rearrangements were classified as productive when the CDR3 lacked stop codons and remained in frame with V and J, and all other rearrangements were classified as non-productive. CDR3 was defined by IMGT convention, running from the second conserved V-encoded cysteine to the conserved J-encoded phenylalanine. Sequences without an unambiguous match to a single V gene segment were excluded from the earlier analysis of almost 600 of the donors. In an earlier analysis of a few hundred of the donors, V segments were called functional above 56.7% productive rearrangements and were called segregating when the between-donor standard deviation exceeded 5%. A statistical classification framework was developed to diagnose cytomegalovirus status using the catalog of TCR beta chain sequences. A later analysis assigned V and J genes by comparing TCR nucleotide sequences with IMGT/GENE-DB human TR gene sequences. In a later analysis, CDR3 sequences and most-parsimonious VDJ recombination scenarios were assigned using the TCRdist pipeline. In a later analysis, every TCR beta chain was defined by the combination of its CDR3 amino acid sequence and its V-gene family, and reads without a unique V-gene family were dropped. A later analysis removed several hundred highly shared, low-generation-probability nucleotide sequences to deal with suspected cross-contamination and a sequencing artifact. A later analysis calculated a clonal expansion index for each public chain from normalized within-repertoire ranks of inferred template counts. Generation probabilities in a later analysis came from a VDJ recombination model fitted to out-of-frame rearrangements, and those results were checked against IGoR. In a later analysis, hypergeometric tests were used to score TCR-TCR, TCR-HLA and TCR-CMV co-occurrence, with a repertoire-size bias correction applied to TCR pairs. False discovery rates were estimated in a later analysis by permuting HLA or CMV assignments 20 times. In a later analysis, co-occurring TCRs were grouped with DBSCAN, and TCRdist sequence similarity was added when clustering was performed within HLA-allele-positive subsets. For co-occurrence clustering, repertoires with fewer than 30,000 or more than 120,000 public chains were excluded, along with roughly five repertoires with anomalous nucleotide sharing. Here the immuneACCESS table is served through TCRdb, limited to in-frame sequences with V and J called. Missing clones are a known gap in these copies; in checked studies unresolved V genes cover under half, and the rest lacks a known reason. D and trimming were read from the DNA, whereas the V and J calls and clone size are those reported in that table. The sample contains 150,000 to 200,000 clones, around four fifths of them found a single time. The ten largest clones add up to 6.5% of the sample.

Reading the germline V gene gives CDR1 LGHNA and CDR2 YSLEER. V was cut back by 0 bases and J by 4 bases, leaving a gap of 12 bases between them. Taken from cysteine to phenylalanine, the CDR3 has 15 residues. Here the CDR3 DNA is all that survives: 45 bases in frame from base 1. The cohort consisted of fewer than 700 healthy bone marrow donors. At the time of sampling, all cohort members were nominally healthy, though unrecorded immune exposures were likely present. The donor was CMV seropositive and was included in the group of 290 or so seropositive cohort members. Each donor provided a peripheral blood sample, and peripheral blood mononuclear cells were used for TCR beta sequencing. Genomic DNA was extracted from the blood cell samples with the Qiagen DNeasy Blood Extraction Kit. This entry is derived from a study of cytomegalovirus exposure and HLA in healthy donors (dated by TCRdb to between 2016 and 2019). Regarding the research as a whole: In an earlier analysis of under 600 of the donors, under 300 Gb of sequence data and approximately 120 million unique TCR beta sequences from about 190 million T cells were reported. A later genetic analysis took genome-wide SNP genotypes for about 55% of the 666 donors and used that subset as a discovery cohort. Along with the roughly 610-subject first cohort, a separate validation cohort of over a hundred different subjects was used. Every repertoire in the discovery cohort had been generated on one and the same sequencing platform. The later analysis used no new phenotypic data to find candidate immune exposures, relying instead on TCR beta sequences and their occurrence across donors. The study combined high-throughput TCR immunosequencing, statistical association of individual TCRs with disease status, and machine learning to predict cytomegalovirus infection status. An early release covering 550 to 700 HLA-typed donors comprised 250 to 350 gigabases of sequencing data and around 80 million unique TCR sequences. Donor age, sex, ethnicity and CMV serostatus were compiled alongside the repertoire data. The study used immunosequencing to profile the T cell repertoires of several hundred subjects and linked those repertoires to cytomegalovirus serostatus. Typing coverage varied by locus: about 620-630 donors for A, B, C, DRB1 and DQB1; roughly 500 for DQA1; more than 600 for DPA1; under 490 for DPB1. A handful of DR-DQ haplotypes were treated as single units for association and clustering because of strong linkage in the cohort. Among about 390 genotyped donors of the cohort, an average of about 240,000 unique TCR beta nucleotide sequences were sequenced per donor, roughly 18% of them non-productive. Both class I and class II loci were covered by HLA typing, at four-digit resolution. The study aimed to test whether signatures of past pathogen exposure could be identified by cataloging public T cell receptors. In an earlier analysis of 587 of the donors, high-throughput TCR beta sequencing was used to judge whether each TCR beta V gene segment behaved as functional or pseudogenic. Of the 300 to 500 genotyped donors, 65% to 90% were placed in the genetic ancestry cluster associated with self-reported Caucasian donors. In a later analysis, previously published TCR beta repertoires from 666 donors were re-analyzed and high-resolution HLA genotyping was added so that TCR occurrence patterns could be studied. Findings and caveats that apply to the study as a whole: V-gene and J-gene trimming of TCR beta chains was associated with a missense DCLRE1C variant in a later genetic analysis, and the association was replicated in an independent cohort. Because counts were too low, seventeen rarely observed V segments, including chromosome 9 orphons, were left out of the earlier analysis of approximately 580 of the donors. In a later analysis, most CMV-associated TCR beta chains were found to appear HLA-restricted, with HLA associations seemingly driven largely by CMV exposure. The only immune exposure information available for the cohort was CMV serostatus. When HLA alleles, especially DR and DQ, strongly co-occurred, TCR associations were difficult to assign to individual alleles. A total of 150 or so TCR beta chains were listed by the study as associated with cytomegalovirus. Across donors, most TCR sequences were observed very rarely, whereas some public TCRs were present in many individuals. The classifier was reported to diagnose cytomegalovirus status with high specificity and sensitivity in both the original and validation cohorts. HLA typing was unavailable for some donors at each locus, so association tests used only the typed subset. A further reported finding was that TCR beta sequences accurately predicted the HLA-A and HLA-B alleles for most subjects in the first cohort. The authors suggested that the approach could potentially be extended to other disease states and immunological phenotypes. In this cohort, only TCR beta chains were sequenced, and detectable features were limited by the absence of alpha or paired-chain data. Some IMGT-functional V segments, including TRBV6-2 and TRBV6-3, could not be told apart with the 87-base-pair reads, so those segments were excluded. Presence/absence analyses assumed roughly uniform sequencing depth across donors, an assumption that may not hold. Correlated functional status among segregating V segments might be attributable to linkage disequilibrium, but an unknown experimental factor could not be ruled out. In a later analysis, the rate of TCR association differed among HLA loci, with DRB1 alleles having the most associated TCRs and HLA-C alleles having the fewest. A later analysis reported that several top co-occurrence clusters appeared linked to parvovirus B19, influenza, CMV and Epstein-Barr virus. A later analysis associated 15,000 or so TCR beta sequences with specific HLA alleles at a false discovery rate of 0.05. In vitro tests confirmed that a few of the cytomegalovirus-associated TCR beta chains recognize cytomegalovirus antigens. In an earlier analysis of some 540 of the donors, most TCR beta V segments appeared in productive rearrangements about 87% or about 30% of the time, broadly matching IMGT annotations. A group of highly shared sequence variants was considered likely to be a technical artifact of the sequencing pipeline. Compared with the roughly 700-donor mean, donors in an Asian-associated ancestry cluster had fewer N-insertions in productive TCRs, according to a later genetic analysis. Compared with equally common non-associated chains, HLA-associated TCR beta chains in a later analysis were more clonally expanded and had lower generation probabilities.

This clonotype was sampled from a woman between 45 and 65 years old in good health and CMV-seropositive. The chain couples TRBV4-3 to TRBJ1-1; the D segment cannot be called with confidence. Sequences were obtained from PBMCs. For the CDR3, the sequence is CASSQDNVGGTEAFF. At the DNA level, the sequence is TGCGCCAGCAGCCAAGATAACGTAGGAGGCACTGAAGCTTTCTTT.